This T cell receptor (beta chain) stems from a study of Ad26.COV2.S vaccination and SARS-CoV-2 variants. As for the study in general: A COV1001 Ad26.COV2.S trial-arm participant provided the sample. Dosing was one shot or two shots 56 days apart.

Sequencing was performed with immunoSEQ multiplex PCR; in TCRdb, only in-frame clones are kept and a portion is missing. In the table there are approximately 350,000 clones, 83% of which are singletons. Treatment indicated: some 20 received Ad26.COV2.S at low or high dose, single or two shots; a few received placebo; per-sample allocation not given. Following the first vaccine or placebo injection, samples were taken on day 63. CDR3 length: 13 residues. Trimming took off 7 bases at V and 7 bases at J, with 13 bases between the two ends. CDR1 and CDR2 (germline): LNHDA, SQIVND (reference sequence). Worth noting for this clone: Antigen specificity is unknown.

Regarding the study as a whole: Similar non-spike TCR breadth was seen in vaccine and placebo recipients. From the TCR breadth and depth analyses, total T cell responses may have been underestimated.

The sequences come from peripheral blood, collected in a trial of Ad26.COV2.S vaccine versus placebo. The chain carries TRBV19 and TRBJ1-4; D possibly corresponds to TRBD1 (5 bases). The receptor comes from a person between 18 and 60 years old who received the Ad26.COV2.S COVID-19 vaccine or a placebo. In DNA, the CDR3 is TGTGCCAGTATCGGGGACCGACTTGAAAAACTGTTTTTT. It translates to CASIGDRLEKLFF.